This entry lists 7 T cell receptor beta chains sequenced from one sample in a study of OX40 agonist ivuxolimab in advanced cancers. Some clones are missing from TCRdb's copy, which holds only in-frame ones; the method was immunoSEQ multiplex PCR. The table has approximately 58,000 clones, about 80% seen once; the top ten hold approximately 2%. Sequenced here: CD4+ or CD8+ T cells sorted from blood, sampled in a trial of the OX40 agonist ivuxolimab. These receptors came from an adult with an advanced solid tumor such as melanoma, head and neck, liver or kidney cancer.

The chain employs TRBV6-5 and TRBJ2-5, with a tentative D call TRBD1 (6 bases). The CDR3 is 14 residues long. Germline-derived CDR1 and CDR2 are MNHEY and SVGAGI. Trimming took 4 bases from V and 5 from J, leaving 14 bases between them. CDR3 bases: TGTGCCAGCAGTTCGCGACAGGTCGGGGAGACCCAGTACTTC. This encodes CASSSRQVGETQYF.

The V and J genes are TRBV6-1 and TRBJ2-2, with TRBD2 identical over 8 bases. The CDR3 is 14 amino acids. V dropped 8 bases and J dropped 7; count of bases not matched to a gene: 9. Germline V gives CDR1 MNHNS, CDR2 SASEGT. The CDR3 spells CASSGTRSGGELFF. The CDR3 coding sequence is TGTGCCAGCTCCGGGACTAGATCGGGCGGGGAGCTGTTTTTT.

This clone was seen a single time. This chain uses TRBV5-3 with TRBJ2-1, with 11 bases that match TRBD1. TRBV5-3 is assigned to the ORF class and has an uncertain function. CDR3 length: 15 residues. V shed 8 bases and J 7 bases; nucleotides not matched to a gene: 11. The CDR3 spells CASSAPDRGLNEQFF. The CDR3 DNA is TGTGCCAGCAGCGCCCCGGACAGGGGGCTGAATGAGCAGTTCTTC.

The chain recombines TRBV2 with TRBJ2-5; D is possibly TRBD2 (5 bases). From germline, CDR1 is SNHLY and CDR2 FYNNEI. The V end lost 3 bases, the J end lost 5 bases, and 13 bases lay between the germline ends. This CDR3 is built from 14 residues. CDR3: CASSDRGMGETQYF. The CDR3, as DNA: TGTGCCAGCAGTGACCGGGGTATGGGGGAGACCCAGTACTTC.

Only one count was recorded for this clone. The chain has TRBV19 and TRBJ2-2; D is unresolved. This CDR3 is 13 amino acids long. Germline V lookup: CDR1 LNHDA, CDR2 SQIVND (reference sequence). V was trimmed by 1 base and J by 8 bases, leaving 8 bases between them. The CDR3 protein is CASSIVLRGELFF. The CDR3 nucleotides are TGTGCCAGTAGTATAGTCTTGAGAGGGGAGCTGTTTTTT.

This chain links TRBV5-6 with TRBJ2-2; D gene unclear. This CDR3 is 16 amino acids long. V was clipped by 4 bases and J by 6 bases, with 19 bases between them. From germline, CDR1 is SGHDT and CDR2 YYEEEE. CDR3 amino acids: CASSRDGPSSPGELFF. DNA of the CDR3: TGTGCCAGCAGCCGTGACGGCCCATCGAGCCCCGGGGAGCTGTTTTTT.

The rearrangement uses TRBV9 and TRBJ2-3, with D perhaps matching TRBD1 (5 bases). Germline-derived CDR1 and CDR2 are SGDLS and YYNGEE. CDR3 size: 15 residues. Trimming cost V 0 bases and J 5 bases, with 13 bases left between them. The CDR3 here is CASSVDEGAGDTQYF. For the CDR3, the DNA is TGTGCCAGCAGCGTAGATGAAGGGGCCGGAGATACGCAGTATTTT.